The T cell receptor beta chain described here comes from a study of blood T cells in healthy people across ages. Through a sample-barcoded 5' primer and a J-beta primer mix, a second PCR was run for about 6 to 11 cycles. Via MiXCR, TCRdb re-called the 5' RACE reads, giving one row per CDR3 protein. The sample contains more than 1,400,000 distinct CDR3 sequences, 40% to 50% of which appear only once. This CDR3 spans 15 amino acids. The germline gives CDR1 SGHDN, CDR2 FVKESK. Trimming took 3 bases from V and 0 from J; bases not matched to a gene: 2. This clonotype appeared a few times. The J gene is TRBJ2-5, the V gene TRBV14, with 9 nucleotides matching TRBD2. Sequenced input: blood. The TCR originated in a woman aged 18-35 years in good health. In DNA, the CDR3 is TGTGCCAGCAGCCAGAGACTAGCGGACCAAGAGACCCAGTACTTC. Translated: CASSQRLADQETQYF.